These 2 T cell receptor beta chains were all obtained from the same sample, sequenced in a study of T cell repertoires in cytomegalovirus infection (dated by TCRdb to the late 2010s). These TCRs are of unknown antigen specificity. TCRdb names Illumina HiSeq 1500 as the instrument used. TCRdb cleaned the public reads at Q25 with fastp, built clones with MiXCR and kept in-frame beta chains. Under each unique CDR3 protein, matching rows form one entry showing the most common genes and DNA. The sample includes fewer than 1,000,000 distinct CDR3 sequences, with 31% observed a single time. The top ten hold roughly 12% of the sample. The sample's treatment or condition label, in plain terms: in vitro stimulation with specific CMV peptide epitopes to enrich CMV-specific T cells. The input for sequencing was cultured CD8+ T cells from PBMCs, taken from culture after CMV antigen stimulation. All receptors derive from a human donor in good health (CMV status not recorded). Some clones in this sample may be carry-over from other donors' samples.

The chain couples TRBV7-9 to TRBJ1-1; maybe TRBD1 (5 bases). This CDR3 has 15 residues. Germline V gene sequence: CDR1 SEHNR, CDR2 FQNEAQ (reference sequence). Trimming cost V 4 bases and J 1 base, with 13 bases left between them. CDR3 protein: CASSYNLQGNTEAFF. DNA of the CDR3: TGTGCCAGCAGCTACAATCTTCAGGGGAACACTGAAGCTTTCTTT.

The CDR3 coding sequence is TGTGCCAGCAGCTACCAAGGGGGGGTGAACACTGAAGCTTTCTTT. Translation: CASSYQGGVNTEAFF. V usage is TRBV7-8 and J usage is TRBJ1-1; D perhaps matches TRBD1 (6 bases). Germline V gives CDR1 SGHVS, CDR2 FQNEAQ. The CDR3 runs 15 residues. The germline V and J ends were trimmed by 4 bases and 0 bases, with 12 bases remaining between them.